This T cell receptor beta chain was sequenced for a study of blood T cell repertoires in COVID-19. For the study at large: Samples taken during acute and convalescent COVID-19 were collected in the United States, Italy and Spain. The cDNA or gDNA used as material had been derived from T cells, B-cell-depleted T cells, or PBMCs.

Authors' analysis steps: Amplified reference gene primers provided the basis for estimating nucleated cell counts. Profiled with immunoSEQ multiplex PCR; TCRdb holds only in-frame clones, not every one. That table is the source of V, J and clone size, and D and trimming were worked out from the DNA. This sample has 90,000 to 150,000 clones, with about 79% found just once. The V gene end was trimmed by 3 bases and the J gene end by 7 bases; junction bases not matched to a gene: 6. The length of the CDR3 is 15 residues. In germline, CDR1 is SGDLS, CDR2 YYNGEE. The sample consisted of peripheral blood. The clonotype originates from a woman older than 75 with acute or convalescent COVID-19. V and J are TRBV9 and TRBJ2-1; 11 bases fit TRBD2. In nucleotides, the CDR3 is TGTGCCAGCAGCGAGACTAGCGGGATAGGGAATGAGCAGTTCTTC. The encoded protein is CASSETSGIGNEQFF.